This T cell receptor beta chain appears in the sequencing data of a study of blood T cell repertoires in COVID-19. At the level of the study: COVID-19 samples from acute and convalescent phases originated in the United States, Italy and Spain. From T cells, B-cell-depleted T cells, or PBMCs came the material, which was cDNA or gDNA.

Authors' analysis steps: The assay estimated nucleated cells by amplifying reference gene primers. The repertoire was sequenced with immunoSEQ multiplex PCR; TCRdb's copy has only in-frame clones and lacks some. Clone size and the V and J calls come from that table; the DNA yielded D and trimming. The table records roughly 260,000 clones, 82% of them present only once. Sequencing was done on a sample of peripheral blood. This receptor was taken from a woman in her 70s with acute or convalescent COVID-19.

CDR3 in DNA: TGTGCCAGCAGCCCGAGGCCCAGGGCAGCCTCTGGAAACACCATATATTTT. Protein product: CASSPRPRAASGNTIYF. The J gene is TRBJ1-3, the V gene TRBV9; D possibly corresponds to TRBD1 (5 bases). Between the trimmed V and J ends, which lost 4 bases and 0 bases, there was a span of 17 bases. The CDR3 is 17 residues long. Germline V CDR1 and CDR2: SGDLS, YYNGEE.